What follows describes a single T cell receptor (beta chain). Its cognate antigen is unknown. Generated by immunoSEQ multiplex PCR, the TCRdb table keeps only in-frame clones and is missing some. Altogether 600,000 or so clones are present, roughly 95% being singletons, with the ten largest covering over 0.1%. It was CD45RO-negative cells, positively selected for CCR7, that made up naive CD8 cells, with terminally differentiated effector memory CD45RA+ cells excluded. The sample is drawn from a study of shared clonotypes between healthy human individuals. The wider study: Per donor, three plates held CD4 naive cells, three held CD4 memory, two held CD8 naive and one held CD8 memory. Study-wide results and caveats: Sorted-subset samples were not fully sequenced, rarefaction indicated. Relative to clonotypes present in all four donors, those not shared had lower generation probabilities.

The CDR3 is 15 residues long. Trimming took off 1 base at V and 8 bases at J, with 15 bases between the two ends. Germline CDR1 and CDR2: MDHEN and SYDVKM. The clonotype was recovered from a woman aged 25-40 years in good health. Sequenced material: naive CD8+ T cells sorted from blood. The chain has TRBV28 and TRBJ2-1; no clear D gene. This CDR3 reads CASSLLWRRSDEQFF. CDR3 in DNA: TGTGCCAGCAGTTTATTGTGGAGACGAAGCGATGAGCAGTTCTTC.